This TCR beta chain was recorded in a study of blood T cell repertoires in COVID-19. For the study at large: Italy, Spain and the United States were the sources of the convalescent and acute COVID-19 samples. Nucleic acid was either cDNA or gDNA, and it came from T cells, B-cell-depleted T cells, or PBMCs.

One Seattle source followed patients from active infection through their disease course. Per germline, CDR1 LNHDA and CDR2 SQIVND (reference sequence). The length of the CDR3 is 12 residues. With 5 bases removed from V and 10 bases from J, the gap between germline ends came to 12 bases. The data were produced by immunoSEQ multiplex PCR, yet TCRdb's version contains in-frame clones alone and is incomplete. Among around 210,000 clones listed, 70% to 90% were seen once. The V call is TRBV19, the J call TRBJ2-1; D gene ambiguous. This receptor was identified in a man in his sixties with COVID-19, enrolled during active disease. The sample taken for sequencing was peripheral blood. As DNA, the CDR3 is TGTGCCAGTAGTCCCCGGGTCTCCGAGCAGTTCTTC. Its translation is CASSPRVSEQFF.